A selection of T cell receptor beta chains follows, all from one sample in a study of blood T cell repertoires in COVID-19. The table came from immunoSEQ multiplex PCR; TCRdb's copy has only in-frame clones and leaves some out. The sample includes tens of thousands of clones, more than 75% of them seen just once. Sequencing input: peripheral blood. All receptors derive from a human donor with acute or convalescent COVID-19. The donor label of this sample is uncertain. The CDR3 runs from the conserved cysteine through the conserved F or W. D genes are given only for firm matches. Rows give clone size only sometimes, using once, few, many, or a class for an expanded clone.

J gene	clone size	CDR3 length	V gene	D gene	CDR3 protein	CDR3 DNA
TRBJ1-2	.	12	TRBV23-1	TRBD1	CASSDRAYGYTF	TGCGCCAGCAGTGACAGGGCCTATGGCTACACCTTC
TRBJ1-4	once	14	TRBV5-8	.	CASSASGGSEKLFF	TGTGCCAGCAGCGCCTCGGGGGGGAGTGAAAAACTGTTTTTT
TRBJ2-7	.	13	TRBV30	TRBD1	CAWSNWTGIEQYF	TGTGCCTGGAGTAACTGGACAGGGATCGAGCAGTACTTC
TRBJ2-7	.	14	TRBV7-9	.	CASSLIGRASEQYF	TGTGCCAGCAGCTTAATTGGCAGGGCTTCAGAGCAGTACTTC
TRBJ1-2	.	13	TRBV18	.	CASSPTADYGYTF	TGTGCCAGCTCACCAACGGCGGACTATGGCTACACCTTC
TRBJ2-3	.	14	TRBV7-9	.	CALRQGSSTDTQYF	TGTGCGCTCCGGCAGGGCTCTAGCACAGATACGCAGTATTTT
TRBJ1-1	.	13	TRBV12-3/TRBV12-4	.	CASSFSVNTEAFF	TGTGCCAGCAGTTTTTCGGTGAACACTGAAGCTTTCTTT
TRBJ1-5	.	11	TRBV6-2/TRBV6-3	.	CASSNGQPQHF	TGTGCCAGCAGTAACGGGCAGCCCCAGCATTTT
TRBJ2-3	.	14	TRBV18	.	CASSLAGGTDTQYF	TGTGCCAGCTCACTGGCAGGGGGCACAGATACGCAGTATTTT
TRBJ2-7	.	13	TRBV4-2	TRBD1	CASTRDRGYEQYF	TGTGCCAGCACCCGGGACAGGGGATACGAGCAGTACTTC
TRBJ1-2	.	13	TRBV3-1/TRBV3-2	.	CASTRGGIYGYTF	TGTGCCAGCACCCGTGGGGGGATCTATGGCTACACCTTC
TRBJ2-1	.	16	TRBV5-5	.	CASSMGLAISYNEQFF	TGTGCCAGCAGCATGGGGCTAGCGATCTCCTACAATGAGCAGTTCTTC
TRBJ2-5	.	15	TRBV2	.	CASSKSRVQVETQYF	TGTGCCAGCAGTAAATCCCGGGTACAGGTGGAGACCCAGTACTTC
TRBJ2-1	.	15	TRBV5-4	TRBD1	CASSLDRGPSNEQFF	TGTGCCAGCAGCTTGGACAGGGGGCCCAGCAATGAGCAGTTCTTC
TRBJ2-7	.	15	TRBV5-1	TRBD2	CASSPSGTSRYEQYF	TGCGCCAGCAGCCCCTCCGGGACTAGCCGGTACGAGCAGTACTTC
TRBJ2-3	once	16	TRBV5-6	TRBD2	CASSSSSGGDTDTQYF	TGTGCCAGCAGCTCTTCTAGCGGGGGGGACACAGATACGCAGTATTTT
TRBJ2-7	.	12	TRBV6-2/TRBV6-3	.	CASSPVSYEQYF	TGTGCCAGCAGTCCCGTCTCCTACGAGCAGTACTTC
TRBJ1-4	.	18	TRBV21-1	.	CASSNGTGPSPTNEKLFF	TGTGCCAGCAGCAATGGGACAGGGCCTTCTCCAACTAATGAAAAACTGTTTTTT
TRBJ1-4	.	15	TRBV19	.	CASSIPGQLNEKLFF	TGTGCCAGTAGTATCCCCGGACAGCTTAATGAAAAACTGTTTTTT
TRBJ2-2	few	16	TRBV4-2	.	CASSQDWRGNTGELFF	TGTGCCAGCAGCCAAGACTGGCGGGGCAACACCGGGGAGCTGTTTTTT
TRBJ1-5	.	12	TRBV24-1	TRBD1	CATSSGGRPQHF	TGTGCCACCAGTTCAGGGGGGAGGCCCCAGCATTTT
TRBJ1-2	.	16	TRBV10-2	.	CASSESTGGSNYGYTF	TGCGCCAGCAGTGAGTCGACTGGGGGCAGCAACTATGGCTACACCTTC
TRBJ2-3	.	16	TRBV10-1	TRBD2	CASKSGTPDSTDTQYF	TGCGCCAGTAAAAGCGGGACTCCCGATAGCACAGATACGCAGTATTTT
TRBJ1-3	.	16	TRBV18	.	CASSPPAGFSGNTIYF	TGTGCCAGCTCACCACCGGCAGGCTTCTCTGGAAACACCATATATTTT
TRBJ2-1	.	13	TRBV2	.	CASSVSEYNEQFF	TGTGCCAGCAGTGTTTCAGAATACAATGAGCAGTTCTTC
TRBJ2-2	.	15	TRBV9	TRBD1	CASSTQTGQSGELFF	TGTGCCAGCAGCACCCAGACAGGGCAGTCCGGGGAGCTGTTTTTT
TRBJ2-3	.	14	TRBV4-1	TRBD2	CASSAGGAAYTQYF	TGCGCCAGCAGCGCCGGGGGGGCCGCGTATACGCAGTATTTT
TRBJ2-5	.	16	TRBV5-5	TRBD1	CASSISTGAPGETQYF	TGTGCCAGCAGCATCTCAACAGGGGCCCCGGGAGAGACCCAGTACTTC
TRBJ1-2	.	15	TRBV9	TRBD1	CASSPRQGARKGYTF	TGTGCCAGCAGCCCCCGACAGGGGGCGCGCAAAGGCTACACCTTC
TRBJ2-1	once	13	TRBV12-3/TRBV12-4	TRBD2	CASSFGGGNEQFF	TGTGCCAGCAGTTTCGGCGGGGGGAATGAGCAGTTCTTC
TRBJ1-1	once	17	TRBV21-1	.	CASSKARTGTQNTEAFF	TGTGCCAGCAGCAAAGCCCGGACAGGGACTCAGAACACTGAAGCTTTCTTT
TRBJ1-4	.	15	TRBV25-1	.	CASSENGRYNEKLFF	TGTGCCAGCAGTGAAAACGGGAGGTATAATGAAAAACTGTTTTTT
TRBJ1-5	.	14	TRBV3-1/TRBV3-2	.	CASSPMLGGQPQHF	TGTGCCAGCAGCCCCATGCTGGGGGGGCAGCCCCAGCATTTT
TRBJ1-2	.	15	TRBV15	.	CATSVLQGWKYGYTF	TGTGCCACCAGCGTGCTACAGGGCTGGAAGTATGGCTACACCTTC
TRBJ2-2	once	18	TRBV7-2	TRBD1	CASSLNRGARGYAGELFF	TGTGCCAGCAGCTTAAATAGGGGCGCCAGGGGGTACGCCGGGGAGCTGTTTTTT
TRBJ1-1	.	15	TRBV10-3	.	CAISESRVGVTEAFF	TGTGCCATCAGTGAGTCGAGAGTCGGGGTCACTGAAGCTTTCTTT
TRBJ2-7	.	13	TRBV7-9	.	CASSPAGKGEQYF	TGTGCCAGCAGCCCCGCAGGGAAAGGCGAGCAGTACTTC
TRBJ1-2	.	15	TRBV6-9	.	CASSYSEGEGYGYTF	TGTGCCAGCAGTTATTCGGAGGGTGAGGGCTATGGCTACACCTTC
TRBJ2-2	.	18	TRBV28	.	CASSPRDFRTSNTGELFF	TGTGCCAGCAGTCCGAGGGACTTTCGAACTTCGAACACCGGGGAGCTGTTTTTT
TRBJ2-3	.	16	TRBV13	TRBD1	CASSLTGTAGTDTQYF	TGTGCCAGCAGCTTGACCGGGACAGCAGGCACAGATACGCAGTATTTT